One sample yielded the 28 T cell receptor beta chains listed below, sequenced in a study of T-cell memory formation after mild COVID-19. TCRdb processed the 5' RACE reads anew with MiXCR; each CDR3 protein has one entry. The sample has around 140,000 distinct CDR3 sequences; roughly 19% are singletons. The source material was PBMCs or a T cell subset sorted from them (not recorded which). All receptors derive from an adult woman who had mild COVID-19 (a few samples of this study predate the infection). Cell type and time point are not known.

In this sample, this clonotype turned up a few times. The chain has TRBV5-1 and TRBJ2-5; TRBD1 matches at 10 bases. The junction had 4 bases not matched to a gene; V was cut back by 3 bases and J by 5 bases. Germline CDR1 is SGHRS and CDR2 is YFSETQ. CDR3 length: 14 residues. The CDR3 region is CASSWTGGRETQYF. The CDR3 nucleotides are TGCGCCAGCAGCTGGACAGGGGGTCGGGAGACCCAGTACTTC.

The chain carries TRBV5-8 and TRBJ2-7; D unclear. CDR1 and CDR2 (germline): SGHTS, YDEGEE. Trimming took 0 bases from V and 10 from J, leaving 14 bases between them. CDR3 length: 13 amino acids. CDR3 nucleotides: TGTGCCAGCAGCTTGGCTGCACGGGCAAGCCAGTACTTC. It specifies CASSLAARASQYF.

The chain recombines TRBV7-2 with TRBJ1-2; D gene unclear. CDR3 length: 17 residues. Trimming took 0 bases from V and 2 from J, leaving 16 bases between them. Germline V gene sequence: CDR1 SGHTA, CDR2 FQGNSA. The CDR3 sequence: CASSLAHAGGGNYGYTF. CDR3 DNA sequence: TGTGCCAGCAGCTTAGCGCATGCGGGCGGAGGCAACTATGGCTACACCTTC. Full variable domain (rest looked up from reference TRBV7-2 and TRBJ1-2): GAGVSQSPSNKVTEKGKDVELRCDPISGHTALYWYRQSLGQGLEFLIYFQGNSAPDKSGLPSDRFSAERTGGSVSTLTIQRTQQEDSAVYLCASSLAHAGGGNYGYTFGSGTRLTVV.

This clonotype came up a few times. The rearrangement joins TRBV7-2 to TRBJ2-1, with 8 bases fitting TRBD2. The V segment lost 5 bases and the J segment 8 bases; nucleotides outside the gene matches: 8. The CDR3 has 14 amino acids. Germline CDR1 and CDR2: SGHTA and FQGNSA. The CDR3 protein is CASSPGTSLDEQFF. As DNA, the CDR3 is TGTGCCAGCAGCCCCGGGACTAGTCTCGATGAGCAGTTCTTC.

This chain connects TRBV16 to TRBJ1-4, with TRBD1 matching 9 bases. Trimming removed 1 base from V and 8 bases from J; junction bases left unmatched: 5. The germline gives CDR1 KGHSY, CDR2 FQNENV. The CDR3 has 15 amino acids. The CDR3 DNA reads TGTGCCAGCAGCCAATTCGGGACAGGGAGCGAAAAACTGTTTTTT. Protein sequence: CASSQFGTGSEKLFF.

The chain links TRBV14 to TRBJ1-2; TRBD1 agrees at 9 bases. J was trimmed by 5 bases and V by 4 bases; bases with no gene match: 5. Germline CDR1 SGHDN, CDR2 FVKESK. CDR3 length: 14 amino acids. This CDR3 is CASSPLGQGYGYTF. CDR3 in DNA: TGTGCCAGCAGCCCTCTGGGACAGGGATATGGCTACACCTTC.

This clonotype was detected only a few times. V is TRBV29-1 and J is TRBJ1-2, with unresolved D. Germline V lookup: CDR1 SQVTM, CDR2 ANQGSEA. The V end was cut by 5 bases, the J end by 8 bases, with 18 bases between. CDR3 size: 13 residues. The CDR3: CSVRWQLQGGYTF. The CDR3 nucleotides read TGCAGCGTTCGGTGGCAGTTGCAAGGAGGCTACACCTTC.

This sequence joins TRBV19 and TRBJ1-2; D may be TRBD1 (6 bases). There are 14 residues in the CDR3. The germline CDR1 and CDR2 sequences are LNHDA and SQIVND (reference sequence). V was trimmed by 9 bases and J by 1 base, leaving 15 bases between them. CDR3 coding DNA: TGTGCCAGCTCACAGGGAGCAAATAACTATGGCTACACCTTC. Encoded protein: CASSQGANNYGYTF. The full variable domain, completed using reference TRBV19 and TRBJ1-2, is DGGITQSPKYLFRKEGQNVTLSCEQNLNHDAMYWYRQDPGQGLRLIYYSQIVNDFQKGDIAEGYSVSREKKESFPLTVTSAQKNPTAFYLCASSQGANNYGYTFGSGTRLTVV.

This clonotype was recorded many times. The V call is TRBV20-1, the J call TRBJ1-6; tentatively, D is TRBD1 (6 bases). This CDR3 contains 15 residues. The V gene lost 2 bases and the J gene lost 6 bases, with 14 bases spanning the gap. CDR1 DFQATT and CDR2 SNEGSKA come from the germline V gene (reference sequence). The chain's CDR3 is CSARPSDSINSPLHF. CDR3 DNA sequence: TGCAGTGCTAGACCCTCGGACAGCATTAATTCACCCCTCCACTTT.

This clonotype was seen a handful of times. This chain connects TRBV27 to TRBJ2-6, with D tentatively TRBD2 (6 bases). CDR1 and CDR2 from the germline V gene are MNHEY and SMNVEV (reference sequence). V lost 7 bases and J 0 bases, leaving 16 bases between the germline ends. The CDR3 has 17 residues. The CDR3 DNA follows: TGTGCCAGCACCCGGGGAGGCTTTAGCTCTGGGGCCAACGTCCTGACTTTC. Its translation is CASTRGGFSSGANVLTF.

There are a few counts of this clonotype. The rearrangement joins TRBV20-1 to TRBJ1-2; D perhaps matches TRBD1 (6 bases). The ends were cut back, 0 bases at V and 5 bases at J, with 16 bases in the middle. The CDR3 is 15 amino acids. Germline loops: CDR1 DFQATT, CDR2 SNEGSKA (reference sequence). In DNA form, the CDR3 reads TGCAGTGCTAGAGATGGTCGGGGGGCATTATATGGCTACACCTTC. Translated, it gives CSARDGRGALYGYTF.

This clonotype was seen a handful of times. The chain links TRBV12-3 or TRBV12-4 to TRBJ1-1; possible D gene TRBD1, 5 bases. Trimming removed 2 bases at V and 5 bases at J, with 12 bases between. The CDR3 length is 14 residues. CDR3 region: CASSLPSGGTEAFF. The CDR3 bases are TGTGCCAGCAGTTTACCATCGGGGGGAACTGAAGCTTTCTTT.

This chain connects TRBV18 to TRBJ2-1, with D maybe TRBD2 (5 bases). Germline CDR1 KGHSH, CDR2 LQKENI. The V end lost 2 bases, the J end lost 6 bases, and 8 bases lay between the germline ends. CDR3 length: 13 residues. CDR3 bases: TGTGCCAGCTCACCAGGACTTATCAATGAGCAGTTCTTC. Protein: CASSPGLINEQFF.

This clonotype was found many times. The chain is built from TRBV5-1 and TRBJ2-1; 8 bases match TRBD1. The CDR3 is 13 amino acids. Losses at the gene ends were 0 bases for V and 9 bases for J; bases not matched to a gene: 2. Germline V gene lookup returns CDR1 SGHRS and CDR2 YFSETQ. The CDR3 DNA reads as TGCGCCAGCAGCTTGGCACAGGGGGGTGAGCAGTTCTTC. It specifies CASSLAQGGEQFF.

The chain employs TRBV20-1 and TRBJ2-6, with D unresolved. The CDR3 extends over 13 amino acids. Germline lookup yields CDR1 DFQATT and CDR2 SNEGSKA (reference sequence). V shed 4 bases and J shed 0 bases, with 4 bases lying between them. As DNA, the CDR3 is TGCAGTGCTACGGGCTCTGGGGCCAACGTCCTGACTTTC. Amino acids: CSATGSGANVLTF.

The CDR3 nucleotides read TGTGCCATCAGTGAGATGAGGAGCGGAAACACCATATATTTT. Translated, it gives CAISEMRSGNTIYF. The chain joins TRBV10-3 to TRBJ1-3, with unresolved D. The length of the CDR3 is 14 residues. V was shortened by 2 bases and J by 4 bases, with 9 bases between the two germline ends. The germline CDR1 and CDR2 sequences are ENHRY and SYGVKD.

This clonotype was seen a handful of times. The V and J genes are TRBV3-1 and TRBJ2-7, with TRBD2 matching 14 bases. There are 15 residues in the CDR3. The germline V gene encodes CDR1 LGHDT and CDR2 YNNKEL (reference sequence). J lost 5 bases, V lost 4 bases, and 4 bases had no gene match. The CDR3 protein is CASSLGLAGVHEQYF. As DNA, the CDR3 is TGTGCCAGCAGCCTGGGACTAGCGGGAGTCCACGAGCAGTACTTC.

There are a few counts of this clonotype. CDR3 nucleotides: TGTGCCAGCAGCTTGACTAGCGGGAGTTGGCAAGAGACCCAGTACTTC. Translating gives CASSLTSGSWQETQYF. The V and J genes are TRBV7-9 and TRBJ2-5; 12 bases are a match to TRBD2. Germline V CDR1 and CDR2: SEHNR, FQNEAQ (reference sequence). This CDR3 comprises 16 residues. Trimming at V came to 3 bases and at J to 2 bases, leaving 4 bases not matched to a gene.

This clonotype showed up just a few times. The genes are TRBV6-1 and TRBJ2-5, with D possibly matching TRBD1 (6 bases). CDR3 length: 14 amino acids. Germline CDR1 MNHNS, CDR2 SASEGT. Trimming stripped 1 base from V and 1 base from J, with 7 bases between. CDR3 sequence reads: CASSEEGVQETQYF. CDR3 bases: TGTGCCAGCAGTGAAGAGGGGGTCCAAGAGACCCAGTACTTC.

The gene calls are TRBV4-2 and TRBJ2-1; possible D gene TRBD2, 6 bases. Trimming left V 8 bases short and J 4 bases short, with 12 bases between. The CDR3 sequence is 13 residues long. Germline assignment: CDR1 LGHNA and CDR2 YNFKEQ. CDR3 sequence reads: CASSQAGYNEQFF. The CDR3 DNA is TGTGCCAGCTCACAAGCGGGTTACAATGAGCAGTTCTTC.

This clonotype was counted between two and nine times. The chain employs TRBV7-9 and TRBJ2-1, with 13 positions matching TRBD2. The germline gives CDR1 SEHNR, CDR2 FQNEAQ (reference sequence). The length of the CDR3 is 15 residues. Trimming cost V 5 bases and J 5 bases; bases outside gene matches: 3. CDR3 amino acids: CASSAGTSGNNEQFF. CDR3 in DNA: TGTGCCAGCAGCGCCGGGACTAGCGGGAACAATGAGCAGTTCTTC.

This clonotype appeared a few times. The CDR3 is CSVVQFSAGVTNEQFF. CDR3 sequence (DNA): TGCAGCGTTGTACAGTTTTCAGCGGGTGTCACCAATGAGCAGTTCTTC. The V and J genes are TRBV29-1 and TRBJ2-1; the D gene is possibly TRBD2 (6 bases). Looked up from germline, CDR1 is SQVTM and CDR2 is ANQGSEA. V lost 4 bases and J 6 bases, leaving 22 bases between the germline ends. The CDR3 loop spans 16 amino acids.

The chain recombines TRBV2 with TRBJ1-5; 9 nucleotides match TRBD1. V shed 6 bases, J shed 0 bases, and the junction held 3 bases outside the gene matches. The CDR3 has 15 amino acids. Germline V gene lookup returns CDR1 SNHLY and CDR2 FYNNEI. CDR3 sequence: CASRDRGYSNQPQHF. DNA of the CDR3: TGTGCCAGCAGGGACAGGGGATATAGCAATCAGCCCCAGCATTTT.

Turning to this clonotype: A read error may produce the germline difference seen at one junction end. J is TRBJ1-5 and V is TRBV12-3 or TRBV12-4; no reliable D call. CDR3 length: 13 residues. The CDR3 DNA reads TGTGCCAGCAGGTTAGCTCTCAATCAGCCCCAGCATTTT. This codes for CASRLALNQPQHF.

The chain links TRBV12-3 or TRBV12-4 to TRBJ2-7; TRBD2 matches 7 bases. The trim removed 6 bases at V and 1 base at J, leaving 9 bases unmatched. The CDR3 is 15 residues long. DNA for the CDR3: TGTGCCAGCAGAGCTTGGGAGGGTGGGTCCTACGAGCAGTACTTC. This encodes CASRAWEGGSYEQYF.

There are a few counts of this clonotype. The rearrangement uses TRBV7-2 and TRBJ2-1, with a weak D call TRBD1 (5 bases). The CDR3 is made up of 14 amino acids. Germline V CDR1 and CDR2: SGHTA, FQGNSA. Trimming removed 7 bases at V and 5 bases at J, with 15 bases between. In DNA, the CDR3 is TGTGCCAGCAACGTACCTCAGGGCAACAATGAGCAGTTCTTC. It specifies CASNVPQGNNEQFF. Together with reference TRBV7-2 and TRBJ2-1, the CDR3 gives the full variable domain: GAGVSQSPSNKVTEKGKDVELRCDPISGHTALYWYRQSLGQGLEFLIYFQGNSAPDKSGLPSDRFSAERTGGSVSTLTIQRTQQEDSAVYLCASNVPQGNNEQFFGPGTRLTVL.

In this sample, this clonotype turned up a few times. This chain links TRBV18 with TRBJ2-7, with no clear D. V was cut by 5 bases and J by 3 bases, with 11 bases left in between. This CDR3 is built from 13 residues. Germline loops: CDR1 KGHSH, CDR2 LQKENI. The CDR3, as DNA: TGTGCCAGCTCATCCGGACCGAACTACGAGCAGTACTTC. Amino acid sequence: CASSSGPNYEQYF.

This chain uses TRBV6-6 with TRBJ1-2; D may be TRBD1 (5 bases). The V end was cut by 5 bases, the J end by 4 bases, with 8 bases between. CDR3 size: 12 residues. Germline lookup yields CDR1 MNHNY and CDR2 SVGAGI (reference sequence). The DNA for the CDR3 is TGTGCCAGCAGTCCGCAGGGCTATGGCTACACCTTC. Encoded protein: CASSPQGYGYTF.